The subject of this entry is one T cell receptor beta chain. The target antigen is unknown. One junction end disagrees with the germline gene, perhaps due to a read error. The CDR3 is made up of 12 amino acids. Germline assignment: CDR1 MDHEN and CDR2 SYDVKM. TCRdb reanalysed the 5' RACE reads using MiXCR and keeps one entry per CDR3 protein. The sample consists of 300,000 to 450,000 distinct CDR3 sequences, 28% of them appearing once. These data come from a study of identical twins' blood T cells. General study points: Twins shared more top CDR3 clonotypes than unrelated donors did.

The specimen was PBMCs. The rearrangement joins TRBV28 to TRBJ1-1; the D gene is possibly TRBD1 (5 bases). This receptor was taken from a woman aged 18 to 50 in good health. DNA of the CDR3: TGTGTCAGCAGGGAGACAGACACTGAAGCTTTCTTT. It codes for CVSRETDTEAFF. Combining the CDR3 with reference TRBV28 and TRBJ1-1 gives the whole variable domain DVKVTQSSRYLVKRTGEKVFLECVQDMDHENMFWYRQDPGLGLRLIYFSYDVKMKEKGDIPEGYSVSREKKERFSLILESASTNQTSMYLCVSRETDTEAFFGQGTRLTVV.